Given below is one TCR beta chain in context. Libraries were prepared by immunoSEQ multiplex PCR; TCRdb keeps only in-frame clonotypes and omits some of them. Here the sample spans about 62,000 clones, 65% to 80% being singletons. This record comes from a study of blood T cell repertoires in COVID-19. This CDR3 is built from 15 residues. V dropped 4 bases and J dropped 1; count of bases not matched to a gene: 6. From germline, CDR1 is MGHDK and CDR2 SYGVNS. This TCR was sampled from a man aged 55 to 70 with acute or convalescent COVID-19. J is TRBJ1-1 and V is TRBV25-1; TRBD1 aligns across 7 bases. The source material was peripheral blood. CDR3 residues: CASSGAGGGNTEAFF. As DNA, the CDR3 is TGTGCCAGCAGTGGGGCAGGGGGAGGGAACACTGAAGCTTTCTTT.